This T cell receptor (beta chain) was sequenced in a study of cytomegalovirus exposure and HLA in healthy donors. Study-level information: Later analysis reported that the 120 or so validation repertoires shared the platform of the approximately 670 first-cohort repertoires. Whole-study findings and limits: A few chains tied to CMV proved CMV antigen-specific in vitro. Subsequent analysis showed first-cohort TCR clusters tending to co-occur in more than 90 validation repertoires. The classifier was said to identify cytomegalovirus status with high specificity and sensitivity.

V shed 3 bases, J shed 2 bases, and the junction held 2 bases outside the gene matches. The CDR3 length is 15 residues. Looked up from germline, CDR1 is MGHRA and CDR2 is YSYEKL. Data came from immunoSEQ multiplex PCR; TCRdb stores just in-frame clones and leaves some out. Here the sample spans a few hundred thousand clones, 80% to 90% being singletons. As to this clone: Its antigen is unknown.

The material sequenced was PBMCs. The chain carries TRBV4-1 and TRBJ2-7, with TRBD1 matching 12 bases. The TCR originated in a woman between 18 and 29 years old in good health and CMV-seronegative. The CDR3: CASSQGTGGPYEQYF. The CDR3 DNA is TGCGCCAGCAGCCAGGGGACAGGGGGCCCCTACGAGCAGTACTTC.